The clone carrying this T cell receptor beta chain was seen only once. This sample was taken from a study of shared clonotypes between healthy human individuals. At the level of the study: Each donor contributed plates that comprised three CD4 naive, three CD4 memory, two CD8 naive and one CD8 memory.

The naive CD8 fraction comprised CD45RO-negative cells positively selected for CCR7 and excluded terminally differentiated effector memory CD45RA+ cells. The CDR3 length is 13 residues. Trimming took 4 bases from V and 3 from J; bases not matched to a gene: 1. CDR1 MDHEN and CDR2 SYDVKM come from the germline V gene. Using immunoSEQ multiplex PCR, the repertoire was profiled, and TCRdb retains in-frame clones only, with some absent. The repertoire holds around 2,000,000 clones, with roughly 91% as singletons. The sequencing sample was made of naive CD8+ T cells from PBMCs. This sequence was found in a man in his late teens or twenties in good health. Some clones in this sample may be carry-over from other donors' samples. The chain employs TRBV28 and TRBJ2-7; 9 nucleotides match TRBD1. The CDR3 bases are TGTGCCAGCAGTTCGGACAGGGGCTACGAGCAGTACTTC. Translating it yields CASSSDRGYEQYF.